Listed here are 21 T cell receptor beta chains from one sample, sequenced in a study of PD-L1 blockade in urothelial cancer. Measured with immunoSEQ multiplex PCR; TCRdb has only the in-frame clones, and not every one. The repertoire holds roughly 24,000 clones, less than 90% seen once, with approximately 33% in the top ten. This sample comprised PBMCs, obtained around atezolizumab (anti-PD-L1) treatment. The receptors were sampled from a man aged 55 to 69 with urothelial cancer.

This chain joins TRBV6-1 and TRBJ2-1, with 10 bases that match TRBD2. The CDR3 is 17 residues long. Looked up from germline, CDR1 is MNHNS and CDR2 is SASEGT. V lost 0 bases and J lost 6; bases outside the gene matches: 8. CDR3 sequence reads: CASSEALGLATRNEQFF. In DNA, the CDR3 is TGTGCCAGCAGTGAAGCGCTGGGACTAGCGACCCGCAATGAGCAGTTCTTC.

J is TRBJ2-7 and V is TRBV7-2; TRBD2 matches at 10 bases. Trimming at V came to 1 base and at J to 0 bases, leaving 6 bases not matched to a gene. Per germline, CDR1 SGHTA and CDR2 FQGNSA. The CDR3 is 17 residues long. For the CDR3, the DNA is TGTGCCAGCAGCTTAGAGCGGCAGCGGGGGGGCTCCTACGAGCAGTACTTC. Encoded protein: CASSLERQRGGSYEQYF. The whole variable domain, filled in from reference TRBV7-2 and TRBJ2-7, reads GAGVSQSPSNKVTEKGKDVELRCDPISGHTALYWYRQSLGQGLEFLIYFQGNSAPDKSGLPSDRFSAERTGGSVSTLTIQRTQQEDSAVYLCASSLERQRGGSYEQYFGPGTRLTVT.

V and J are TRBV2 and TRBJ1-5; no firm D call. Germline CDR1 is SNHLY and CDR2 is FYNNEI. V lost 4 bases to trimming and J lost 3 bases, with 10 bases between them. The CDR3 contains 14 residues. DNA of the CDR3: TGTGCCAGCAGTGGTTCCCAGGACAATCAGCCCCAGCATTTT. It specifies CASSGSQDNQPQHF.

This clone was picked up one time. The chain employs TRBV4-1 and TRBJ1-4; D perhaps matches TRBD1 (5 bases). This CDR3 region has 15 residues. The germline gives CDR1 MGHRA, CDR2 YSYEKL. V lost 2 bases and J 0 bases, leaving 7 bases between the germline ends. CDR3 residues: CASSQPGATNEKLFF. In nucleotides, the CDR3 is TGCGCCAGCAGCCAACCGGGGGCAACTAATGAAAAACTGTTTTTT.

V usage is TRBV10-3 and J usage is TRBJ2-7; D is perhaps TRBD2 (7 bases). Germline V gene data show CDR1 as ENHRY and CDR2 as SYGVKD. The CDR3 spans 12 residues. V lost 8 bases to trimming and J lost 7 bases, with 15 bases between them. DNA for the CDR3: TGTGCCATCGCGGGGGCGGGACGGGAGCAGTACTTC. Its protein product is CAIAGAGREQYF.

This clone was seen a single time. The chain combines TRBV6-1 with TRBJ1-5; a weak D match, TRBD1 (6 bases). This CDR3 spans 15 amino acids. Germline values: CDR1 MNHNS, CDR2 SASEGT. V was cut by 3 bases and J by 2 bases, with 11 bases left in between. The CDR3 DNA reads as TGTGCCAGCAGTGAGGGACACGCTGGCAATCAGCCCCAGCATTTT. Amino acids: CASSEGHAGNQPQHF.

The rearrangement uses TRBV10-3 and TRBJ1-4; the D is unclear. V lost 2 bases to trimming and J lost 4 bases, with 11 bases between them. The CDR3 totals 15 residues. Germline lookup yields CDR1 ENHRY and CDR2 SYGVKD. The CDR3 reads CAISETRVFNEKLFF. The CDR3 bases are TGTGCCATCAGTGAGACCCGAGTCTTTAATGAAAAACTGTTTTTT.

The chain employs TRBV9 and TRBJ1-4; 7 bases align to TRBD1. The CDR3 is 16 residues long. The germline V gene has CDR1 SGDLS and CDR2 YYNGEE. V lost 4 bases and J lost 0; bases outside the gene matches: 6. The chain's CDR3 is CASSSRQGATNEKLFF. CDR3 coding DNA: TGTGCCAGCAGCTCTAGACAGGGTGCAACTAATGAAAAACTGTTTTTT.

The CDR3 DNA is TGTGCCTGGAGTTGGACAGGGGGCGCGGATGAAAAACTGTTTTTT. This gives the protein CAWSWTGGADEKLFF. The chain carries TRBV30 and TRBJ1-4; 11 nucleotides agree with TRBD1. The ends lost 2 bases at V and 6 bases at J; junction bases unmatched: 5. Germline V gives CDR1 GTSNPN, CDR2 SVGIG (reference sequence). The CDR3 totals 15 residues.

This clone was seen just once. This chain joins TRBV6-4 and TRBJ2-2; 13 nucleotides agree with TRBD2. CDR3 size: 15 residues. V lost 6 bases to trimming and J lost 5 bases; unmatched junction nucleotides: 3. Germline CDR1 MRHNA, CDR2 SNTAGT. The CDR3 DNA follows: TGTGCCAGCAGCCGGACTAGCGGGGGTACCGGGGAGCTGTTTTTT. Its translation: CASSRTSGGTGELFF.

The sample holds one count of this clone. The chain is built from TRBV29-1 and TRBJ2-5, with unresolved D. Germline V gene lookup returns CDR1 SQVTM and CDR2 ANQGSEA. The CDR3 consists of 13 residues. V gave up 6 bases and J gave up 5 bases, with 16 bases separating them. Here the CDR3 DNA reads TGCAGCGTGGCAGGTGGATCCGGCGAGACCCAGTACTTC. Translation gives CSVAGGSGETQYF.

This rearrangement joins TRBV6-1 to TRBJ2-7; possible D gene TRBD2, 5 bases. V was trimmed by 7 bases and J by 6 bases, leaving 19 bases between them. CDR3 length equals 14 residues. Germline-derived CDR1 and CDR2 are MNHNS and SASEGT. The CDR3 DNA reads as TGTGCCAGCAACGAACAGCCAGAGGGCCGCGAGCAGTACTTC. This sequence encodes CASNEQPEGREQYF.

The chain employs TRBV14 and TRBJ2-7, with 10 bases matching TRBD1. V trimming: 6 bases; J trimming: 3 bases; junction bases outside the gene matches: 2. This CDR3 spans 13 amino acids. From germline, CDR1 is SGHDN and CDR2 FVKESK. The CDR3 here is CASSRDRGYEQYF. CDR3 sequence (DNA): TGTGCCAGCAGTCGGGACAGGGGCTACGAGCAGTACTTC.

This CDR3 reads CSVGSRDSSYNEQFF. The CDR3 DNA is TGCAGCGTTGGCTCGAGGGATAGCTCCTACAATGAGCAGTTCTTC. The rearrangement links TRBV29-1 to TRBJ2-1; TRBD2 might be the D (5 bases). V was pared by 4 bases and J by 0 bases, with 13 bases between. The CDR3 spans 15 residues. Germline V gives CDR1 SQVTM, CDR2 ANQGSEA.

The V call is TRBV5-1, the J call TRBJ1-6; TRBD1 is a possible D gene (6 bases). V dropped 0 bases and J dropped 5 bases, with 6 bases sitting between them. This CDR3 is 14 amino acids long. From germline, CDR1 is SGHRS and CDR2 YFSETQ. CDR3 region: CASSLAGDNSPLHF. For the CDR3, the DNA is TGCGCCAGCAGCTTGGCAGGGGATAATTCACCCCTCCACTTT.

V gene TRBV28 combines with J gene TRBJ1-1, with 7 bases aligning to TRBD1. The length of the CDR3 is 17 residues. V lost 1 base to trimming and J lost 4 bases; unmatched junction nucleotides: 12. Looked up from germline, CDR1 is MDHEN and CDR2 is SYDVKM. Here the CDR3 DNA reads TGTGCCAGCAGTTTATTCGGGACAGCCTTGGGGGGCACTGAAGCTTTCTTT. Translating gives CASSLFGTALGGTEAFF.

The CDR3 loop reads CASSSSRQETQYF. The CDR3 nucleotides are TGTGCCAGCTCATCCTCCAGGCAAGAGACCCAGTACTTC. The gene calls are TRBV18 and TRBJ2-5; no clear D. CDR3 size: 13 residues. The germline gives CDR1 KGHSH, CDR2 LQKENI. Trimming removed 5 bases from V and 2 bases from J, with 9 bases in between. Full variable domain (rest looked up from reference TRBV18 and TRBJ2-5): NAGVMQNPRHLVRRRGQEARLRCSPMKGHSHVYWYRQLPEEGLKFMVYLQKENIIDESGMPKERFSAEFPKEGPSILRIQQVVRGDSAAYFCASSSSRQETQYFGPGTRLLVL.

This clone was observed a single time. The chain has TRBV11-3 and TRBJ2-7; 8 positions agree with TRBD2. The ends lost 5 bases at V and 5 bases at J; junction bases unmatched: 14. The CDR3 is made up of 16 amino acids. Germline V gene data show CDR1 as SGHNT and CDR2 as YENEEA. CDR3 in amino acids: CASSPGGTRSFHEQYF. CDR3 in DNA: TGTGCCAGCAGCCCCGGAGGGACTAGATCTTTCCACGAGCAGTACTTC.

The chain employs TRBV15 and TRBJ1-4, with D perhaps matching TRBD1 (6 bases). V lost 4 bases and J 5 bases, leaving 11 bases between the germline ends. Germline values: CDR1 LNHNV, CDR2 YYDKDF (reference sequence). This CDR3 region has 14 residues. Here the CDR3 DNA reads TGTGCCACCAGCATTGGGGGCCGAAATGAAAAACTGTTTTTT. Its protein is CATSIGGRNEKLFF.

The CDR3: CASSIDQDRNYGYTF. The CDR3 DNA is TGTGCCAGTAGTATAGATCAGGACAGGAATTATGGCTACACCTTC. The rearrangement links TRBV19 to TRBJ1-2, with 7 bases lining up with TRBD1. The junction had 6 bases not matched to a gene; V was cut back by 0 bases and J by 5 bases. The CDR3 loop spans 15 amino acids. Per the germline V gene, CDR1 is LNHDA and CDR2 is SQIVND (reference sequence). The whole variable domain, remainder taken from reference TRBV19 and TRBJ1-2, is DGGITQSPKYLFRKEGQNVTLSCEQNLNHDAMYWYRQDPGQGLRLIYYSQIVNDFQKGDIAEGYSVSREKKESFPLTVTSAQKNPTAFYLCASSIDQDRNYGYTFGSGTRLTVV.

V and J are TRBV29-1 and TRBJ1-4; 9 bases fit TRBD1. Germline V gene lookup returns CDR1 SQVTM and CDR2 ANQGSEA. With V trimmed by 3 bases and J by 8 bases, 13 bases remained unmatched. The CDR3 extends over 16 amino acids. CDR3 DNA: TGCAGCGTTGACCTTCTACCGGGACAGGGTCGCGAAAAACTGTTTTTT. Protein sequence: CSVDLLPGQGREKLFF. Full variable domain (outside the CDR3, taken from reference TRBV29-1 and TRBJ1-4): SAVISQKPSRDICQRGTSLTIQCQVDSQVTMMFWYRQQPGQSLTLIATANQGSEATYESGFVIDKFPISRPNLTFSTLTVSNMSPEDSSIYLCSVDLLPGQGREKLFFGSGTQLSVL.